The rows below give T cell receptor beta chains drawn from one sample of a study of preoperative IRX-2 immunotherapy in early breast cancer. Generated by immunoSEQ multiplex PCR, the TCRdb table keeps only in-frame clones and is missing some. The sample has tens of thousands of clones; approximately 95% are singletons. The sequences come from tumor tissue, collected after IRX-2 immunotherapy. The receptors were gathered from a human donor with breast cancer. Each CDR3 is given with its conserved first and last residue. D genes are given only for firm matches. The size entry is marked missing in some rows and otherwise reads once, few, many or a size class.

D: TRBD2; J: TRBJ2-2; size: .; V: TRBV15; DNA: TGTGCCACCAGCCGCACACTAGCGGGAGCCCGATCCGGGGAGCTGTTTTTT; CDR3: CATSRTLAGARSGELFF
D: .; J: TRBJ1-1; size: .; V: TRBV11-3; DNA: TGTGCCAGCAGCTCGGGCATGAACACTGAAGCTTTCTTT; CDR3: CASSSGMNTEAFF
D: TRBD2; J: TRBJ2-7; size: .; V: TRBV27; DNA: TGTGCCAGCAGTTTAGGCGGGAGTTGGTACGAGCAGTACTTC; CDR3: CASSLGGSWYEQYF
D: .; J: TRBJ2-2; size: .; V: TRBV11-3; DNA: TGTGCCAGCAGCCCGGGCAACACCGGGGAGCTGTTTTTT; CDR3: CASSPGNTGELFF
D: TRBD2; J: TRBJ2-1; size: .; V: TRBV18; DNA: TGTGCCAGCTCACCCACGGGGGGGCCATCGAACGAGCAGTTCTTC; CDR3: CASSPTGGPSNEQFF
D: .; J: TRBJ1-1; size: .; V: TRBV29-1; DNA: TGCAGCGTTGGGGTGAACACTGAAGCTTTCTTT; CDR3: CSVGVNTEAFF
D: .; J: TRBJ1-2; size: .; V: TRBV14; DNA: TGTGCCAGCAGTCGGCAGGTTTCCCTCGGAGGCTACACCTTC; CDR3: CASSRQVSLGGYTF
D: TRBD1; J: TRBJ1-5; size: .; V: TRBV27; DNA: TGTGCCAGCAGCAGTTCCGGGACAGGGGGTCCCTATAGCAATCAGCCCCAGCATTTT; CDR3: CASSSSGTGGPYSNQPQHF
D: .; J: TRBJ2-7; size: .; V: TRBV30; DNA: TGTGCCTGGAGTCGGGGGTGGGCCTACGAGCAGTACTTC; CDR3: CAWSRGWAYEQYF
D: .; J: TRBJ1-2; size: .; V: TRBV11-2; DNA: TGTGCCAGCAGCCAAACAGGGTCTAACTATGGCTACACCTTC; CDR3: CASSQTGSNYGYTF
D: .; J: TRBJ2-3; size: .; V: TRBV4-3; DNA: TGCGCCAGCAGCCAAGATTGGGTAGCGGCCTATGAGGATACGCAGTATTTT; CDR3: CASSQDWVAAYEDTQYF
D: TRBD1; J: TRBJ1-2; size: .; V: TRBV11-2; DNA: TGTGCCAGCAGCCAGACAGGGGGCCGAGATGGCTACACCTTC; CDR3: CASSQTGGRDGYTF
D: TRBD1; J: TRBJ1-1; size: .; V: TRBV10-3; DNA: TGTGCCATCAGCAACGGACAGGGCCCCGCTGAAGCTTTCTTT; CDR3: CAISNGQGPAEAFF
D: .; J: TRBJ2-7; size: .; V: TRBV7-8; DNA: TGTGCCAGCAGCTTTACTTCGGACCGCTACGAGCAGTACTTC; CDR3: CASSFTSDRYEQYF
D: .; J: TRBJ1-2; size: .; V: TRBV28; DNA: TGTGCCAGCAGTTTAGAGTCGCCCGACAGCTTCTATGGCTACACCTTC; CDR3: CASSLESPDSFYGYTF
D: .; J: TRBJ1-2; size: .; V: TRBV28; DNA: TGTGCCAGCAGTCCCCCCAGACGTAGCTATGGCTACACCTTC; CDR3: CASSPPRRSYGYTF
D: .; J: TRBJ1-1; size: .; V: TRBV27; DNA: TGTGCCAGCAGTGTGACAGGAGTGAACACTGAAGCTTTCTTT; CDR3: CASSVTGVNTEAFF
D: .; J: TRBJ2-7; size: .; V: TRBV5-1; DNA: TGCGCCAGCACCGAGACAGACTCCTACGAGCAGTACTTC; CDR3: CASTETDSYEQYF
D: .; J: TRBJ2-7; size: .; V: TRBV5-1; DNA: TGCGCCAGCAGTTCCCCCCCCGAAACCTACGAGCAGTACTTC; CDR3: CASSSPPETYEQYF
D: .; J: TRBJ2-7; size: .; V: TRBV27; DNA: TGTGCCAGCAGTCTAGGGGGGGTGGGGGCCTACGAGCAGTACTTC; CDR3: CASSLGGVGAYEQYF
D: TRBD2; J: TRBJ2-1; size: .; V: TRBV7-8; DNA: TGTGCCAGCAGCCACTGGACTAGCGGGGGCCGTTCCTCCTACAATGAGCAGTTCTTC; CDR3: CASSHWTSGGRSSYNEQFF
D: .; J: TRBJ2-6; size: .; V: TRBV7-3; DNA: TGTGCCAGCAGCCGACAGGGAGGGCGTAGGGTCCTGACTTTC; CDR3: CASSRQGGRRVLTF
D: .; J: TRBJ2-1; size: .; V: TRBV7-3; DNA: TGTGCCAGCAGCGCGACCACCTCCTACAATGAGCAGTTCTTC; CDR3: CASSATTSYNEQFF
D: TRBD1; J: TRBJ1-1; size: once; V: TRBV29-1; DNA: TGCAGCGTCTCCCATACAGGGGGCGTAAACACTGAAGCTTTCTTT; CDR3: CSVSHTGGVNTEAFF
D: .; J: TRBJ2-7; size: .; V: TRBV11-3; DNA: TGTGCCGCCGTAACAGGGAATTCCTACGAGCAGTACTTC; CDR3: CAAVTGNSYEQYF
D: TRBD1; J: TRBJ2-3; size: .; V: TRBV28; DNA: TGTGCCAGCAGTACCCGACAGGGGGGCACAGATACGCAGTATTTT; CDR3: CASSTRQGGTDTQYF
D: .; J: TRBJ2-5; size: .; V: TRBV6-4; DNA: TGTGCCAGCAAGTTGGGGCAGCTCATCCAAGAGACCCAGTACTTC; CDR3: CASKLGQLIQETQYF
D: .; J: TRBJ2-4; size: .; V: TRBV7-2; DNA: TGTGCCAGCAGCTCCGCGCCCCTAGCCCCCTCGTCCAAAAACATTCAGTACTTC; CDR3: CASSSAPLAPSSKNIQYF
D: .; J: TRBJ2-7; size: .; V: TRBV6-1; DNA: TGTGCCAGCAGTGTGGCAGGGGCCTACGAGCAGTACTTC; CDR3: CASSVAGAYEQYF
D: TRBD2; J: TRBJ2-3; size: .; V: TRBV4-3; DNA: TGCGCCAGCAGCCAAGGAGTCGGCGGGAGGGGAGATACGCAGTATTTT; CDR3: CASSQGVGGRGDTQYF
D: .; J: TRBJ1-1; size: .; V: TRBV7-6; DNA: TGTGCCAGCAGCCTACAAGACACCGGGAACACTGAAGCTTTCTTT; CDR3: CASSLQDTGNTEAFF
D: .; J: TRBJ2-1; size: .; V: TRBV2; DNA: TGTGCCAGCCCGGACACGGTTGGGCAGTTCTTC; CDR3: CASPDTVGQFF
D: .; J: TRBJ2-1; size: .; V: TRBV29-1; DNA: TGCAGCGTTGAAACTAGGGCGGTCCCTCGGGATGAGCAGTTCTTC; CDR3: CSVETRAVPRDEQFF
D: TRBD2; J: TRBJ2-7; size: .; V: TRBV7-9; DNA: TGTGCCAGCAGCTTAGAAGGACTAGGCGAGCAGTACTTC; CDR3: CASSLEGLGEQYF
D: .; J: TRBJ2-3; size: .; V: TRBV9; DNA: TGTGCCAGCAGCCCCCCGGGGGGGACAGGTGGCCTAAGGGATACGCAGTATTTT; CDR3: CASSPPGGTGGLRDTQYF
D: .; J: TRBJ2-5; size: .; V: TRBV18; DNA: TGTGCCAGCTCAGCACAGGGTGGGGAGACCCAGTACTTC; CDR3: CASSAQGGETQYF
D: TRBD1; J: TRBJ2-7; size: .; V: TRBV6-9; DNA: TGTGCCAGCAGCTGGGACAGCTACGAGCAGTACTTC; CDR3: CASSWDSYEQYF
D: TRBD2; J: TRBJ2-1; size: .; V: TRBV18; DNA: TGTGCCAGCTCGGGGGGGACCCACAATGAGCAGTTCTTC; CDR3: CASSGGTHNEQFF